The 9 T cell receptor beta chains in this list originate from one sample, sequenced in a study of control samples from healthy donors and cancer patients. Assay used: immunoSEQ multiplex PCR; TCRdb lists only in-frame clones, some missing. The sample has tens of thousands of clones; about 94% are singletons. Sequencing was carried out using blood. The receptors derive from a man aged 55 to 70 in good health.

The CDR3 nucleotides are TGTGCCAGCAGCTTGGCGGCGGGGCAGAACACTGAAGCTTTCTTT. Its protein product is CASSLAAGQNTEAFF. The J gene is TRBJ1-1, the V gene TRBV5-4; D possibly corresponds to TRBD1 (5 bases). Trimming took 0 bases from V and 1 from J, leaving 10 bases between them. This CDR3 spans 15 amino acids. CDR1 is SGHNT, CDR2 YYREEE, per germline (reference sequence).

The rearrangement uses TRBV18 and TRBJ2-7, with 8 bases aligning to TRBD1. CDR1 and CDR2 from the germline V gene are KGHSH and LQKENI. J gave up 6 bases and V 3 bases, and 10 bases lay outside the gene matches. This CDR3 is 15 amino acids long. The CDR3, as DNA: TGTGCCAGCTCACCTTGGACAGGGACCGCCGCCGAGCAGTACTTC. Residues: CASSPWTGTAAEQYF. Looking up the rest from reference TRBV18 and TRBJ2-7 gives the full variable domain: NAGVMQNPRHLVRRRGQEARLRCSPMKGHSHVYWYRQLPEEGLKFMVYLQKENIIDESGMPKERFSAEFPKEGPSILRIQQVVRGDSAAYFCASSPWTGTAAEQYFGPGTRLTVT.

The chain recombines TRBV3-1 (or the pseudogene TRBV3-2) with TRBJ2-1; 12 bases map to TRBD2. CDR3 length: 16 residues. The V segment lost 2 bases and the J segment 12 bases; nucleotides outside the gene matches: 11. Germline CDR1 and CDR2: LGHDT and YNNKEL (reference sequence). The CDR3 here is CASSQPLAGGHGGQFF. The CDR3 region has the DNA TGTGCCAGCAGCCAACCCCTAGCGGGAGGGCATGGGGGGCAGTTCTTC.

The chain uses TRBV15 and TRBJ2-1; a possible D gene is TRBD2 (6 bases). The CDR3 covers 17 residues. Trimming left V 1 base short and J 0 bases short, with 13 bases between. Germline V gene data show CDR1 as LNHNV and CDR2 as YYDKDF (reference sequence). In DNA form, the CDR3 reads TGTGCCACCAGCAGAGTTGCAGCGGGTATCTCCTACAATGAGCAGTTCTTC. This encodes CATSRVAAGISYNEQFF.

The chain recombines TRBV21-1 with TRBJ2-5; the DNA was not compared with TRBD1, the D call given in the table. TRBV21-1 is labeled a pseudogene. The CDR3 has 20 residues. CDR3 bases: TGTGCCAGCAGCAAAGATGGCCGGGGACAGGGGGTGAAAGACCAAGAGACCCAGTACTTC. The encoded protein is CASSKDGRGQGVKDQETQYF.

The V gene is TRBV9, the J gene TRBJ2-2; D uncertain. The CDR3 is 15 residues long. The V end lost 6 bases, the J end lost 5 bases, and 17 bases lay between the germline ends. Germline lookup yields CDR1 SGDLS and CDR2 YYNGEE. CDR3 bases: TGTGCCAGCACCTCCCGGCCCCCCGGGACCGGGGAGCTGTTTTTT. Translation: CASTSRPPGTGELFF.

CDR3 region: CASSDARDRGETQYF. The DNA for the CDR3 is TGTGCCAGCAGCGACGCCCGGGACAGGGGGGAGACCCAGTACTTC. The chain has TRBV5-4 and TRBJ2-5, with 11 positions matching TRBD1. Germline V lookup: CDR1 SGHNT, CDR2 YYREEE (reference sequence). CDR3 length: 15 residues. V was pared by 4 bases and J by 5 bases, with 7 bases of the junction left unmatched.

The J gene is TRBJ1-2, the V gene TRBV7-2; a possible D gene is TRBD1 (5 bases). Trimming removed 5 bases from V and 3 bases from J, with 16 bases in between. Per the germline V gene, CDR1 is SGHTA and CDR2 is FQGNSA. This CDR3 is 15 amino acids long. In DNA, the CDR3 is TGTGCCAGCAGCATCCTCATTGGGGGACACTATGGCTACACCTTC. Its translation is CASSILIGGHYGYTF.

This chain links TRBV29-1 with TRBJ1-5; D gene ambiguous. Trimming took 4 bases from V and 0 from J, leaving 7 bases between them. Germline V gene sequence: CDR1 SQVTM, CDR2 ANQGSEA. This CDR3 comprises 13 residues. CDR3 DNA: TGCAGCGTTGGAGGGTTTAGCAATCAGCCCCAGCATTTT. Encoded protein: CSVGGFSNQPQHF.